The clone carrying this T cell receptor (beta chain) showed up just a few times. The J segment lost 0 bases and the V segment lost 0 bases, leaving 3 bases of the junction unmatched. Germline V gene sequence: CDR1 DFQATT, CDR2 SNEGSKA (reference sequence). The CDR3 spans 15 residues. A single record per CDR3 protein comes from TCRdb applying MiXCR to the RT-PCR reads. Of roughly 200,000 distinct CDR3 sequences listed, around 41% are singletons. The data stem from a study of patients and donors after allogeneic stem cell transplantation. Sample: blood, either unsorted or a sorted T cell fraction (not recorded which). The chain links TRBV20-1 to TRBJ1-1; 8 bases align to TRBD1. This clonotype originated in a human donor who was either an allogeneic HSCT recipient or a stem cell or donor lymphocyte infusion donor (not recorded which). It is not recorded whose cells these are; they may come from a transplant donor. For the CDR3, the DNA is TGCAGTGCTAGAGACCTACAGGGGGTGAACACTGAAGCTTTCTTT. Residues: CSARDLQGVNTEAFF.